This TCR beta chain came from a study of blood T cells in healthy people across ages. Study-level points and caveats: Unsorted PBMC material precluded a definitive naive versus antigen-experienced comparison.

Worth noting for this clonotype: Antigen unknown.

Trimming at V came to 0 bases and at J to 6 bases, leaving 1 base not matched to a gene. CDR1 is DFQATT and CDR2 is SNEGSKA in the germline V gene (reference sequence). This CDR3 region has 14 residues. Together with a sample-barcoded 5' primer, a J-beta primer mix was included in a second PCR lasting about 7 to 12 cycles. All cDNA molecules were each tagged by a template-switch adaptor with 12 random nucleotides. TCRdb re-derived calls from the 5' RACE reads in MiXCR, one entry per CDR3 protein. The profile shows 920,000 or so distinct CDR3 sequences, under 55% of them singletons. The receptor was isolated from a woman aged 55-70 years in good health. The rearrangement uses TRBV20-1 and TRBJ1-5; 11 bases fit TRBD1. Sequencing used blood. The chain's CDR3 is CSAREDRGRQPQHF. The DNA for the CDR3 is TGCAGTGCTAGAGAGGACAGGGGGCGTCAGCCCCAGCATTTT.